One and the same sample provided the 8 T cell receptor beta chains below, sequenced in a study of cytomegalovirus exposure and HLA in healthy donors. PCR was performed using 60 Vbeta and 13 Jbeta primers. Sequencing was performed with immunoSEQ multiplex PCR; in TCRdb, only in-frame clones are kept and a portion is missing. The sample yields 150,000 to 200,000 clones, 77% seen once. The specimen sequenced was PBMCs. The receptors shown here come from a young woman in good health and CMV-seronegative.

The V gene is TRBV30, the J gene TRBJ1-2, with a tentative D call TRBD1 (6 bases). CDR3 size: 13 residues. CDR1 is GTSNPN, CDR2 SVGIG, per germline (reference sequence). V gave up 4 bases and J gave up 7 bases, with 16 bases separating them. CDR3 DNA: TGTGCCTGGAATCGTCGGGGGGCCGGTGGCTACACCTTC. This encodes CAWNRRGAGGYTF. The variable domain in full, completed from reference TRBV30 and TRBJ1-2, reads SQTIHQWPATLVQPVGSPLSLECTVEGTSNPNLYWYRQAAGRGLQLLFYSVGIGQISSEVPQNLSASRPQDRQFILSSKKLLLSDSGFYLCAWNRRGAGGYTFGSGTRLTVV.

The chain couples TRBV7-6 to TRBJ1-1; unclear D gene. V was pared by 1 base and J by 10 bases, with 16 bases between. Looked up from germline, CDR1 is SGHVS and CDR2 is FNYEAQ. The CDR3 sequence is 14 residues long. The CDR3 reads CASSLGSGRLGAFF. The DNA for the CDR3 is TGTGCCAGCAGCTTAGGGAGCGGAAGACTGGGAGCTTTCTTT.

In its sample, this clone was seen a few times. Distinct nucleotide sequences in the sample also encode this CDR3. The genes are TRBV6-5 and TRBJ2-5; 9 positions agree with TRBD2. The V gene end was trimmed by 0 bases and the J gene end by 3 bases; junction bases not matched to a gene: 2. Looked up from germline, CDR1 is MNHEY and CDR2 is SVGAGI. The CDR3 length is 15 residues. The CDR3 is CASSYSTSGKETQYF. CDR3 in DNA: TGTGCCAGCAGTTACTCGACTAGCGGAAAAGAGACCCAGTACTTC.

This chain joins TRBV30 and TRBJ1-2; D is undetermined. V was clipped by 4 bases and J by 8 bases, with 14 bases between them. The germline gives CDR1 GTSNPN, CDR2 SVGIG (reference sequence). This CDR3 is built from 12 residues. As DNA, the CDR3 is TGTGCCTGGAATCTCGGGGAAGGGGGCTACACCTTC. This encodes CAWNLGEGGYTF.

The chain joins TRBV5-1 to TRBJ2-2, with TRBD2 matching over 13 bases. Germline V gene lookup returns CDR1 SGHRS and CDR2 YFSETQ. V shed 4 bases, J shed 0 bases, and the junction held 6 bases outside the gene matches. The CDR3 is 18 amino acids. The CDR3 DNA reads TGCGCCAGCAGCCTCGGACTAGCGGGAGCCACGAACACCGGGGAGCTGTTTTTT. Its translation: CASSLGLAGATNTGELFF.

CDR3 residues: CASSLVPGEGGQPQHF. For the CDR3, the DNA is TGTGCCAGCAGTTTAGTTCCAGGGGAGGGAGGACAGCCCCAGCATTTT. The genes are TRBV28 and TRBJ1-5, with D tentatively TRBD1 (6 bases). V was shortened by 2 bases and J by 7 bases, with 18 bases between the two germline ends. Germline CDR1 and CDR2: MDHEN and SYDVKM. The CDR3 extends over 16 amino acids.

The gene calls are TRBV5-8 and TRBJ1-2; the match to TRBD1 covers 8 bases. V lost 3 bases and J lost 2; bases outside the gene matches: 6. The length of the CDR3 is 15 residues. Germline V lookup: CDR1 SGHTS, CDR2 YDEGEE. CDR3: CASSWGQALNYGYTF. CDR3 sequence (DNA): TGTGCCAGCAGCTGGGGACAGGCTTTGAACTATGGCTACACCTTC. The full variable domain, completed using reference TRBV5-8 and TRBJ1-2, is EAGVTQSPTHLIKTRGQQATLRCSPISGHTSVYWYQQALGLGLQFLLWYDEGEERNRGNFPPRFSGRQFPNYSSELNVNALELEDSALYLCASSWGQALNYGYTFGSGTRLTVV.

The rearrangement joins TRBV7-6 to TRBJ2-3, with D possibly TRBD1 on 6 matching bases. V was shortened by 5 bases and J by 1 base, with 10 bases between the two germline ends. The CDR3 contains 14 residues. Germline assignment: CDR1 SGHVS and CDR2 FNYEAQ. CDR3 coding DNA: TGTGCCAGCAGCCGGCCAGGGGGCACAGATACGCAGTATTTT. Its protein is CASSRPGGTDTQYF.